A single sample is the source of the 11 T cell receptor beta chains below, sequenced in a study of regulatory T cells in long-lasting Graves disease. The time point was: newly diagnosed GD, antithyroid drugs for less than 3 months. The TCR library was made from RNA extracted from PBMCs. Construction of TCR beta libraries relied on iRepertoire HTBI primers and on Arm-PCR targeting CDR3 regions. One entry per CDR3 protein results from TCRdb running MiXCR on the multiplex PCR reads. In the table there are around 250,000 distinct CDR3 sequences, 20% to 25% of which are singletons. This sample comprised peripheral blood mononuclear cells (PBMCs), obtained at new diagnosis, from a patient treated with antithyroid drugs. All receptors derive from a female donor with Graves disease.

This clonotype was counted between two and nine times. The chain joins TRBV28 to TRBJ1-3; 9 nucleotides agree with TRBD1. The germline V gene has CDR1 MDHEN and CDR2 SYDVKM. The CDR3 loop spans 15 amino acids. The ends lost 5 bases at V and 3 bases at J; junction bases unmatched: 5. CDR3 nucleotide sequence: TGTGCCAGCAGTCCGGACAGGGGATTTGGAAACACCATATATTTT. Encoded protein: CASSPDRGFGNTIYF.

This clonotype showed up just a few times. A much larger clone lies one base from this, so it may be a read error. The chain is built from TRBV6-2 or TRBV6-3 and TRBJ1-1; 9 positions agree with TRBD1. Germline CDR1 MNHEY, CDR2 SVGEGT. V gave up 5 bases and J gave up 4 bases; unmatched junction bases: 14. This CDR3 spans 17 amino acids. CDR3 protein: CASSPLGTGPLSTEAFF. The CDR3 bases are TGTGCCAGCAGTCCGCTAGGGACAGGGCCTTTGAGCACTGAAGCTTTCTTT.

Concerning this clonotype itself: This may come from a read error, since a much larger clone is one base off. The V gene is TRBV28, the J gene TRBJ2-7; D is ambiguous. Germline CDR1 is MDHEN and CDR2 is SYDVKM. This CDR3 comprises 11 residues. The CDR3 DNA sequence: TGTGCCAACAGTTTTTTTAGTGAGCAGTACTTC. Translated, it gives CANSFFSEQYF.

This clonotype has at least ten counts. V is TRBV7-2 and J is TRBJ2-3; D is uncertain. Germline V gene sequence: CDR1 SGHTA, CDR2 FQGNSA. With 2 bases removed from V and 5 bases from J, the gap between germline ends came to 5 bases. The length of the CDR3 is 12 residues. CDR3 coding DNA: TGTGCCAGCAGCTTACCGAGAGATACGCAGTATTTT. This sequence encodes CASSLPRDTQYF.

This clonotype was observed at least ten times. This chain connects TRBV12-3 or TRBV12-4 to TRBJ2-4, with D hard to call. Trimming removed 3 bases at V and 12 bases at J, with 12 bases between. The CDR3 covers 12 residues. For the CDR3, the DNA is TGTGCCAGCAGTTTCCCCCCGGGCCCTCAGTACTTC. It is translated as CASSFPPGPQYF.

This clonotype has ten or more counts. This CDR3 reads CASSQGGWGTEAFF. The CDR3 bases are TGTGCCAGCAGCCAAGGGGGGTGGGGGACTGAAGCTTTCTTT. The gene calls are TRBV3-1 and TRBJ1-1; possibly TRBD1 for D (5 bases). This CDR3 contains 14 residues. In germline, CDR1 is LGHDT, CDR2 YNNKEL (reference sequence). V was clipped by 1 base and J by 5 bases, with 11 bases between them.

Remarks on this clonotype: Because the CDR3 is missing its conserved closing phenylalanine or tryptophan, this is likely a read error. J is TRBJ2-5 and V is TRBV5-1; a possible D gene is TRBD2 (7 bases). Germline V gene lookup returns CDR1 SGHRS and CDR2 YFSETQ. There are 13 residues in the CDR3. V lost 4 bases, J lost 11 bases, and 18 bases lay in between. The CDR3 loop reads CASSQDEGGVQYS. The CDR3 DNA sequence: TGCGCCAGCAGCCAAGATGAGGGGGGGGTTCAGTACTCC.

Ten or more counts support this clonotype. The CDR3 nucleotides read TGCAGCGTTGGAGTTGGACAGAGCACCGGGGAGCTGTTTTTT. Its translation: CSVGVGQSTGELFF. This chain joins TRBV29-1 and TRBJ2-2; TRBD1 might be the D (6 bases). CDR3 size: 14 residues. The V end was cut by 4 bases, the J end by 4 bases, with 13 bases between. The germline V gene encodes CDR1 SQVTM and CDR2 ANQGSEA.

In this sample, this clonotype turned up many times. This CDR3 is CSAEGHLSYNEQFF. CDR3 sequence (DNA): TGCAGTGCTGAGGGACACCTTTCCTACAATGAGCAGTTCTTC. The chain combines TRBV20-1 with TRBJ2-1; maybe TRBD1 (6 bases). Germline CDR1 and CDR2: DFQATT and SNEGSKA (reference sequence). Deletions cut 5 bases from V and 1 base from J, with 12 bases between. This CDR3 is 14 amino acids long.

This clonotype has ten or more counts. The chain employs TRBV15 and TRBJ1-5, with no clear D. The V end was cut by 4 bases, the J end by 4 bases, with 11 bases between. The CDR3 has 14 residues. Germline V gene lookup returns CDR1 LNHNV and CDR2 YYDKDF (reference sequence). DNA of the CDR3: TGTGCCACCAGCAAGTGGGGAGGAAATCAGCCCCAGCATTTT. It translates to CATSKWGGNQPQHF.

This clonotype was seen repeatedly, ten times or more. The chain uses TRBV5-1 and TRBJ2-7; D is possibly TRBD1 or TRBD2 (5 bases each). The V and J ends lost 5 bases and 4 bases respectively, with 19 bases between them. Germline CDR1 is SGHRS and CDR2 is YFSETQ. This CDR3 is built from 15 residues. The CDR3 coding sequence is TGCGCCAGCAGAAAAGGGACCGAAGGAGCTTACGAGCAGTACTTC. This encodes CASRKGTEGAYEQYF.